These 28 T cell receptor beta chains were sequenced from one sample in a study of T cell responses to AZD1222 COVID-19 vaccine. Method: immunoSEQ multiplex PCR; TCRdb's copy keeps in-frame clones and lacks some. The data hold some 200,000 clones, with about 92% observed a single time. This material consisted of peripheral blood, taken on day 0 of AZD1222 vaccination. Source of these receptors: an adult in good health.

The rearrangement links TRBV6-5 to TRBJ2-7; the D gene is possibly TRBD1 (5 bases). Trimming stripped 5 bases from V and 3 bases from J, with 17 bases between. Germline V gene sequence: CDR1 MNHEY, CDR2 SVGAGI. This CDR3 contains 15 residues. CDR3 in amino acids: CASSIRQLSVYEQYF. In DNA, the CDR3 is TGTGCCAGCAGTATTCGACAGTTGTCTGTCTACGAGCAGTACTTC.

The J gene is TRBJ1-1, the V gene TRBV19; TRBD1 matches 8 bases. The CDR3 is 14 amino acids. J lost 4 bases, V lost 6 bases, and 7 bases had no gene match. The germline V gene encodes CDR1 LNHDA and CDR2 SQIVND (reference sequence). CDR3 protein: CASRPQGAFTEAFF. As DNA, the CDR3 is TGTGCCAGTAGACCGCAGGGGGCGTTCACTGAAGCTTTCTTT.

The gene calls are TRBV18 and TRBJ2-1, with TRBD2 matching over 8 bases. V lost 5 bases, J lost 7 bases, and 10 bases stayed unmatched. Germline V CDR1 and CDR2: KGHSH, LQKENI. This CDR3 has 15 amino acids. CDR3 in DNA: TGTGCCAGCTCATATTTGACTAGCGTGGGTAATGAGCAGTTCTTC. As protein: CASSYLTSVGNEQFF.

CDR3 nucleotides: TGTGCCAGCAGTGATCGGACCGATTTTAATTCACCCCTCCACTTT. Its translation is CASSDRTDFNSPLHF. This chain joins TRBV2 and TRBJ1-6; no clear D gene. Per germline, CDR1 SNHLY and CDR2 FYNNEI. CDR3 size: 15 residues. V lost 3 bases and J 6 bases, leaving 12 bases between the germline ends.

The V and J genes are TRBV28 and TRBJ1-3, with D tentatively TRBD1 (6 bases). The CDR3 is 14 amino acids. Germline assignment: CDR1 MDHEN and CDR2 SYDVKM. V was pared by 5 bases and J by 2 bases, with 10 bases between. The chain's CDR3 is CASSPTGTGNTIYF. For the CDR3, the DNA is TGTGCCAGCAGTCCGACAGGAACTGGAAACACCATATATTTT.

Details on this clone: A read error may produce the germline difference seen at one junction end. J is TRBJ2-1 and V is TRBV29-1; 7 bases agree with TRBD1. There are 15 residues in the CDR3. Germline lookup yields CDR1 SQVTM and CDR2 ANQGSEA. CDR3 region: CSFDPRDSSYNEQFF. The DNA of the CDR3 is TGCAGCTTTGACCCCCGGGACAGCTCCTACAATGAGCAGTTCTTC.

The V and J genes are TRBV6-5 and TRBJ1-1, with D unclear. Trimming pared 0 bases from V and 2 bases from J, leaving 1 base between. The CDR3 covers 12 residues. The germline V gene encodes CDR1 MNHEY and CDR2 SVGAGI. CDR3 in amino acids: CASSYSNTEAFF. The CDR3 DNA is TGTGCCAGCAGTTACTCCAACACTGAAGCTTTCTTT.

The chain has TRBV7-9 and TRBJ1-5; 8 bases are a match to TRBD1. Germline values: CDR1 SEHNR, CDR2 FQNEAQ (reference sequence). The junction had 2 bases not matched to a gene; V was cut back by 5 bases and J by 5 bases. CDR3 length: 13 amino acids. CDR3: CASSLTGDQPQHF. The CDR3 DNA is TGTGCCAGCAGCCTGACAGGGGATCAGCCCCAGCATTTT.

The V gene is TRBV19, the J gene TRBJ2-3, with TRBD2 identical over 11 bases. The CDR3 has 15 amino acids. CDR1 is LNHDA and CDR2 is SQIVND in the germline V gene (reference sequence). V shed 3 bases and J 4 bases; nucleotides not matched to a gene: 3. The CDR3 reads CASSISGGAPDTQYF. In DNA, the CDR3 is TGTGCCAGTAGTATTAGCGGGGGGGCCCCAGATACGCAGTATTTT.

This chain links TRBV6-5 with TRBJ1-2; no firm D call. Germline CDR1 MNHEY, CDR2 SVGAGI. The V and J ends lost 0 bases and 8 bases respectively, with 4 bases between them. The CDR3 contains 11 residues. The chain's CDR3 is CASSYSSGYTF. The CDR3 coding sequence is TGTGCCAGCAGTTACTCATCCGGCTACACCTTC.

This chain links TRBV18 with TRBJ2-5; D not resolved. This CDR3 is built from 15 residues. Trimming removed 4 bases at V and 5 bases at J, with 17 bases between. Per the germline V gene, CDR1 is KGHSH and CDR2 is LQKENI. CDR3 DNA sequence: TGTGCCAGCTCACTCAGCCCGGTCCCTTCGGAGACCCAGTACTTC. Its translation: CASSLSPVPSETQYF.

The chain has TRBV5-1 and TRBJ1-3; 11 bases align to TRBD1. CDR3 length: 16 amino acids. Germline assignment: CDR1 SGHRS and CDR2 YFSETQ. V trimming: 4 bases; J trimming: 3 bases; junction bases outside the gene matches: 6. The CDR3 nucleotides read TGCGCCAGCAGCCTGGGACAGGGGGAAGTTGGAAACACCATATATTTT. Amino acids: CASSLGQGEVGNTIYF.

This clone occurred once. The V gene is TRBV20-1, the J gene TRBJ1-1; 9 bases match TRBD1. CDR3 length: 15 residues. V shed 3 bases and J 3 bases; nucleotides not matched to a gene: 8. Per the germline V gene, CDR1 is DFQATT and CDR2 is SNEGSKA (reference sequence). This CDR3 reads CSASWDRVVHTEAFF. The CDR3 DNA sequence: TGCAGTGCTAGTTGGGACAGGGTGGTTCACACTGAAGCTTTCTTT.

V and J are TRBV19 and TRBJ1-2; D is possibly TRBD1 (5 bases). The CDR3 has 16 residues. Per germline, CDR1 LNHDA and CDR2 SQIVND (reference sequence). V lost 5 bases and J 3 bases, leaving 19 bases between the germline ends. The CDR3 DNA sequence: TGTGCCAGTAGTCCGCACGGGGCGGGTTCGGACTATGGCTACACCTTC. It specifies CASSPHGAGSDYGYTF.

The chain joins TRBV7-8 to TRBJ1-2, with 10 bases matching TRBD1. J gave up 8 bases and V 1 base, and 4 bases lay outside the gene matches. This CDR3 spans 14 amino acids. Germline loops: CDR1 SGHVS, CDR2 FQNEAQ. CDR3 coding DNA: TGTGCCAGCAGCTTAGAGACAGGGGGCGAAGGCTACACCTTC. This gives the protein CASSLETGGEGYTF.

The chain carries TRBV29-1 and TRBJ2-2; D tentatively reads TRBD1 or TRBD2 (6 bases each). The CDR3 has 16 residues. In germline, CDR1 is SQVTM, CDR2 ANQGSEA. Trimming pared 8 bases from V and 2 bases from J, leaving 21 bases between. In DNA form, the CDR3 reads TGCAGCCCACCCCCCCGGGGGCCAACCAACACCGGGGAGCTGTTTTTT. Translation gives CSPPPRGPTNTGELFF.

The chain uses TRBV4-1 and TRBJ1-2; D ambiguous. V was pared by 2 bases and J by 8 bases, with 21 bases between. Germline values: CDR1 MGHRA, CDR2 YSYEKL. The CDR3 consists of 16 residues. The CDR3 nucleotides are TGCGCCAGCAGCCAAACCACCGGAACGTACGGTCGGGGCTACACCTTC. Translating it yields CASSQTTGTYGRGYTF.

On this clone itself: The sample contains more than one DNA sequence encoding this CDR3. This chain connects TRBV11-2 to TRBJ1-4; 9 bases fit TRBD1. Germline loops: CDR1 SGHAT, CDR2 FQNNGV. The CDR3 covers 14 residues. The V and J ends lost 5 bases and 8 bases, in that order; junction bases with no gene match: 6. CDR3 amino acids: CASSLGQGGEKLFF. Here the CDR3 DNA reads TGTGCCAGCAGCCTGGGACAGGGTGGCGAAAAACTGTTTTTT. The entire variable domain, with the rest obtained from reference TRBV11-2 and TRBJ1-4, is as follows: EAGVAQSPRYKIIEKRQSVAFWCNPISGHATLYWYQQILGQGPKLLIQFQNNGVVDDSQLPKDRFSAERLKGVDSTLKIQPAKLEDSAVYLCASSLGQGGEKLFFGSGTQLSVL.

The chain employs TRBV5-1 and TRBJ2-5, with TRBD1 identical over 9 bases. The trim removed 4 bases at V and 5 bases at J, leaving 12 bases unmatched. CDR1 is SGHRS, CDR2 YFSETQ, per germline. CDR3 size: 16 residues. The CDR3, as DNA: TGCGCCAGCAGCCCACGACCGGGACAGGGACGTGAGACCCAGTACTTC. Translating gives CASSPRPGQGRETQYF.

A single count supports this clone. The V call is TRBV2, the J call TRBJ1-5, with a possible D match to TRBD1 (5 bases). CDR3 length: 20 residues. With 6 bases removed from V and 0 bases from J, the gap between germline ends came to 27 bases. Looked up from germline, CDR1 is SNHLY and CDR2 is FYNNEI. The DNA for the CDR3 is TGTGCCAGCAGCCGAATTGGGGGATTAACACCAATCAATAGCAATCAGCCCCAGCATTTT. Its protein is CASSRIGGLTPINSNQPQHF.

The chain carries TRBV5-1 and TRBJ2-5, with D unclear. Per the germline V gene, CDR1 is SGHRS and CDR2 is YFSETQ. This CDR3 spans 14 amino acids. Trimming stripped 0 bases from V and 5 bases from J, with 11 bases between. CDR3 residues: CASSLVGVGETQYF. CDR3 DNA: TGCGCCAGCAGCTTGGTTGGGGTTGGGGAGACCCAGTACTTC. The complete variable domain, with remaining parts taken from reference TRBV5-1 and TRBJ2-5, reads KAGVTQTPRYLIKTRGQQVTLSCSPISGHRSVSWYQQTPGQGLQFLFEYFSETQRNKGNFPGRFSGRQFSNSRSEMNVSTLELGDSALYLCASSLVGVGETQYFGPGTRLLVL.

CDR3 residues: CASRTSGGTDTQYF. CDR3 in DNA: TGTGCCAGCAGGACTAGCGGGGGCACAGATACGCAGTATTTT. The chain recombines TRBV2 with TRBJ2-3, with 11 positions matching TRBD2. Trimming took 6 bases from V and 1 from J; bases not matched to a gene: 0. Germline CDR1 reads SNHLY; CDR2 reads FYNNEI. The CDR3 sequence is 14 residues long.

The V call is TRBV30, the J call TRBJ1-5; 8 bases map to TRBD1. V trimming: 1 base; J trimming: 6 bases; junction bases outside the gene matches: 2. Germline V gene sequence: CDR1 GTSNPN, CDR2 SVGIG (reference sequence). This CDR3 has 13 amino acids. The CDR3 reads CAWSAGGFQPQHF. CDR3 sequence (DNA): TGTGCCTGGAGTGCAGGGGGCTTTCAGCCCCAGCATTTT.

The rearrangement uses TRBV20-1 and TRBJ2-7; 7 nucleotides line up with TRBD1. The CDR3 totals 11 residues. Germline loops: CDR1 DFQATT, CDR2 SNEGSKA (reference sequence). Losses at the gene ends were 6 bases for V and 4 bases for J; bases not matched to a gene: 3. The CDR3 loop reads CSATTGYEQYF. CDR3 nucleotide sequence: TGCAGTGCCACGACAGGGTACGAGCAGTACTTC.

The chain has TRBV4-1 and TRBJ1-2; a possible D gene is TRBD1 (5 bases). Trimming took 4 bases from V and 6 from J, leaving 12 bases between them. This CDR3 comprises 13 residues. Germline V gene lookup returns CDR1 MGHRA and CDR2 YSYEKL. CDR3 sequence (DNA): TGCGCCAGCAGCCCTCAGGGACTCAATGGCTACACCTTC. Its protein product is CASSPQGLNGYTF.

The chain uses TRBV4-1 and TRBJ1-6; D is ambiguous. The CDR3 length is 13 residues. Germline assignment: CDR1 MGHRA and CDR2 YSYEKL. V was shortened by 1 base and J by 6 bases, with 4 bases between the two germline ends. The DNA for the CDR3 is TGCGCCAGCAGCCAAGTGGGTAATTCACCCCTCCACTTT. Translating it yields CASSQVGNSPLHF.

The CDR3 DNA reads as TGTGCCAGCAGTCTAACTATAAGGGGTACTGAAGCTTTCTTT. This encodes CASSLTIRGTEAFF. V and J are TRBV6-5 and TRBJ1-1; TRBD1 is a possible D gene (5 bases). The CDR3 totals 14 residues. Germline CDR1 is MNHEY and CDR2 is SVGAGI. Trimming removed 5 bases from V and 5 bases from J, with 15 bases in between.

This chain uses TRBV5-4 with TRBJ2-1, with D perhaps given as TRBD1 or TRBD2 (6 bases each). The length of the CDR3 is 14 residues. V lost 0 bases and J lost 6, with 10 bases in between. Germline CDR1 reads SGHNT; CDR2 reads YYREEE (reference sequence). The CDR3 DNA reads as TGTGCCAGCAGCTTGGAGGGGGGTCGCAATGAGCAGTTCTTC. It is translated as CASSLEGGRNEQFF.